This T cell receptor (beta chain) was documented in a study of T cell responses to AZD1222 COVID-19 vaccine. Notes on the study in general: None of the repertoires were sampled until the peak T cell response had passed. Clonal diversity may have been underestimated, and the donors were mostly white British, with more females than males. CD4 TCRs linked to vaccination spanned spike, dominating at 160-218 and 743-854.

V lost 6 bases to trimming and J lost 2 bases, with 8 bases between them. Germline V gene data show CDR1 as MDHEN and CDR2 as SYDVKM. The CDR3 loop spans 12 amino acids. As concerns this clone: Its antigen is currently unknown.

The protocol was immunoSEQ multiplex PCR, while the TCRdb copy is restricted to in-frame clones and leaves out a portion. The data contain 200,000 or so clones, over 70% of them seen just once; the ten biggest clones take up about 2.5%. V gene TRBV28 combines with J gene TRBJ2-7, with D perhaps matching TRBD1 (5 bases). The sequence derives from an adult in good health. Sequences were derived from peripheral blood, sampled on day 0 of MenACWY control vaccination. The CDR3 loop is CASSMDTYEQYF. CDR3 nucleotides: TGTGCCAGCAGCATGGACACCTACGAGCAGTACTTC.